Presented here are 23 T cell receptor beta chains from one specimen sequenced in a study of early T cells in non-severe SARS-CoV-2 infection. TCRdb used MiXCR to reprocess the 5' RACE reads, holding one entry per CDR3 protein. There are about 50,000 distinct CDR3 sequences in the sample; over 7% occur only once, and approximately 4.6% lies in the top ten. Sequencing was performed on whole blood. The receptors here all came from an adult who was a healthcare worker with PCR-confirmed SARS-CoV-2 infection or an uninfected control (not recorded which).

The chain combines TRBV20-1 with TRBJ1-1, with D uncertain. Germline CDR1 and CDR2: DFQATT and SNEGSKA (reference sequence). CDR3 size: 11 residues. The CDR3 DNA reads TGCAGCGCTCGGGAGGACACTGAAGCTTTCTTT. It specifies CSAREDTEAFF.

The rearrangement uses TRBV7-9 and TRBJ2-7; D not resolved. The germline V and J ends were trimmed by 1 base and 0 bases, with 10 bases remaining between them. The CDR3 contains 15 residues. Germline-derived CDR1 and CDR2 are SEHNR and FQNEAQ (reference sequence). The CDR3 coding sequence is TGTGCCAGCAGCTTAGGGCTTCTCGACTCCTACGAGCAGTACTTC. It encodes CASSLGLLDSYEQYF.

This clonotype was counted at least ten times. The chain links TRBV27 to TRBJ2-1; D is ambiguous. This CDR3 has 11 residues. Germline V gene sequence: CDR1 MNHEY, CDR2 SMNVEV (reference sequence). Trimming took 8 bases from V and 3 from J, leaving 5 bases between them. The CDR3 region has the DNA TGTGCCAGCCACATCTACAATGAGCAGTTCTTC. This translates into CASHIYNEQFF.

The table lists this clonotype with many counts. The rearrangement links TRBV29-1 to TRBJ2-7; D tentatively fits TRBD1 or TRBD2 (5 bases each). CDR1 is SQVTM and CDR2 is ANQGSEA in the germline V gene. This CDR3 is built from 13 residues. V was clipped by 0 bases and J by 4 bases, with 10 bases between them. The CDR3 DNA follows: TGCAGCGTTGAAGAGGGGGACGGGTACGAGCAGTACTTC. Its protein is CSVEEGDGYEQYF.

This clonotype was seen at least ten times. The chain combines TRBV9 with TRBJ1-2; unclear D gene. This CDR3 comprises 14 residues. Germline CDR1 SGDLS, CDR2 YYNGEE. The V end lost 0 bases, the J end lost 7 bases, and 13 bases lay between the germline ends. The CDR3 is CASSVGGSVRGYTF. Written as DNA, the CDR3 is TGTGCCAGCAGCGTAGGGGGAAGTGTTCGTGGCTACACCTTC.

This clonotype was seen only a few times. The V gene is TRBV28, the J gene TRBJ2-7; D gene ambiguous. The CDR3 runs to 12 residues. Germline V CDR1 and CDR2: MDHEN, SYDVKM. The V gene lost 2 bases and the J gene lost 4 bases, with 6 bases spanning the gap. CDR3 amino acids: CASSLREYEQYF. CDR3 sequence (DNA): TGTGCCAGCAGTTTAAGGGAATACGAGCAGTACTTC.

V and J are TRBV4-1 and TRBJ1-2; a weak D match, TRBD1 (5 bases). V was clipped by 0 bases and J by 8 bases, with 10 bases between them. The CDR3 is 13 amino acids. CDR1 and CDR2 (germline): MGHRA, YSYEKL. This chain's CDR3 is CASSQEVRDGYTF. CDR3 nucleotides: TGCGCCAGCAGCCAAGAAGTCAGGGACGGCTACACCTTC.

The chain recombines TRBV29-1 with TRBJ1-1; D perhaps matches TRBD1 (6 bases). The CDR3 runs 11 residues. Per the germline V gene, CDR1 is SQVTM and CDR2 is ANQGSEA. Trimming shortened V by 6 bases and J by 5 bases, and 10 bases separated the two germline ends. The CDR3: CSVGGGTEAFF. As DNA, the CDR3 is TGCAGCGTCGGAGGGGGAACTGAAGCTTTCTTT.

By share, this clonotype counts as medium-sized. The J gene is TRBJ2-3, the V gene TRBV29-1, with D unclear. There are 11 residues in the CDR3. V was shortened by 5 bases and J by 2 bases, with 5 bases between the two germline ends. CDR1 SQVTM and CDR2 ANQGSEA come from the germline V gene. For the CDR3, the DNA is TGCAGCGTTCGACCCACAGATACGCAGTATTTT. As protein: CSVRPTDTQYF.

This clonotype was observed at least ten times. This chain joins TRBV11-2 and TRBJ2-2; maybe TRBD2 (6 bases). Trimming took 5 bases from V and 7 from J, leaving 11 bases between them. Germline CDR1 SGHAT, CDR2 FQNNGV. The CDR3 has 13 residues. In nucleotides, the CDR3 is TGTGCCAGCAGCCGGGACTTGGTCGGGGAGCTGTTTTTT. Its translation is CASSRDLVGELFF.

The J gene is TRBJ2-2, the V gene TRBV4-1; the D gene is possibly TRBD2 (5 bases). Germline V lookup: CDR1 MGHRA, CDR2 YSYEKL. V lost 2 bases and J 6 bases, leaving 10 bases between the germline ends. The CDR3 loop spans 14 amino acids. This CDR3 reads CASSQMRTPGELFF. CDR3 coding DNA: TGCGCCAGCAGCCAAATGAGGACTCCCGGGGAGCTGTTTTTT.

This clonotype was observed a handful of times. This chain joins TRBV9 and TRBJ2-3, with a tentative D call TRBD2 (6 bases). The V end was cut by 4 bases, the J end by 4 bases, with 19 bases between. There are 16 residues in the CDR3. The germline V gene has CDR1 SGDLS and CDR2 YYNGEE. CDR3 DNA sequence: TGTGCCAGCAGCCAGACCCCCGGGACTCACCCAGATACGCAGTATTTT. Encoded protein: CASSQTPGTHPDTQYF.

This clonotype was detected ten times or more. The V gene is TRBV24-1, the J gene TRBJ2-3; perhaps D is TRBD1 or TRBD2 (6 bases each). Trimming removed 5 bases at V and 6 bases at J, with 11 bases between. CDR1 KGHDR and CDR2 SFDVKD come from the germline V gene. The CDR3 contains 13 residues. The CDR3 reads CATSAGAEDTQYF. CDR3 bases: TGTGCCACCAGTGCGGGGGCGGAGGATACGCAGTATTTT.

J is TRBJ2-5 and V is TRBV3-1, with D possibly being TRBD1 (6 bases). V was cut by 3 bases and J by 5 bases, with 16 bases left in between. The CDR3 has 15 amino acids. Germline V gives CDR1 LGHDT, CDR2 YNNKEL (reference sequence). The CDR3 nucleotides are TGTGCCAGCAGCCACTCAGCGGCTGGGGGCGAGACCCAGTACTTC. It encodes CASSHSAAGGETQYF.

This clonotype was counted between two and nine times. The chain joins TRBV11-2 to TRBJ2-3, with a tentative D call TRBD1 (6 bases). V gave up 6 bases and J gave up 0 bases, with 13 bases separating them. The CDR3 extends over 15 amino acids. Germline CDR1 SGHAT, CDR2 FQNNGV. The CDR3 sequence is CASRPLQGSTDTQYF. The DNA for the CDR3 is TGTGCCAGCAGACCCCTGCAGGGGAGCACAGATACGCAGTATTTT.

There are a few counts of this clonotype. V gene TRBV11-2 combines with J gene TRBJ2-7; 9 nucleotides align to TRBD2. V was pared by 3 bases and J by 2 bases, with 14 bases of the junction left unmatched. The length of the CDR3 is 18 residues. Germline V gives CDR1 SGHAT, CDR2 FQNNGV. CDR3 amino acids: CASSFDSLREGITYEQYF. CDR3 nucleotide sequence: TGTGCCAGCAGCTTCGACTCACTGCGGGAGGGTATAACCTACGAGCAGTACTTC. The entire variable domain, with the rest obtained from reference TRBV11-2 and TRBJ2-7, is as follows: EAGVAQSPRYKIIEKRQSVAFWCNPISGHATLYWYQQILGQGPKLLIQFQNNGVVDDSQLPKDRFSAERLKGVDSTLKIQPAKLEDSAVYLCASSFDSLREGITYEQYFGPGTRLTVT.

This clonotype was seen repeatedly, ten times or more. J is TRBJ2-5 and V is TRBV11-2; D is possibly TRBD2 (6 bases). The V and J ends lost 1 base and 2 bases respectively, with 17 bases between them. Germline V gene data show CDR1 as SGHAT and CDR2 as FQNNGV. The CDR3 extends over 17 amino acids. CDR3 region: CASSLGVGAGRQETQYF. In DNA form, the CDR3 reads TGTGCCAGCAGCTTAGGGGTAGGCGCGGGACGACAAGAGACCCAGTACTTC.

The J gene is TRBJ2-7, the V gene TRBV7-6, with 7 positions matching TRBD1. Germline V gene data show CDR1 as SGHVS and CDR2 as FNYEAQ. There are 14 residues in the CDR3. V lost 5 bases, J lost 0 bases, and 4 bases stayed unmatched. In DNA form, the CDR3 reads TGTGCCAGCAGCCCACGGGACAGCTCCTACGAGCAGTACTTC. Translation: CASSPRDSSYEQYF.

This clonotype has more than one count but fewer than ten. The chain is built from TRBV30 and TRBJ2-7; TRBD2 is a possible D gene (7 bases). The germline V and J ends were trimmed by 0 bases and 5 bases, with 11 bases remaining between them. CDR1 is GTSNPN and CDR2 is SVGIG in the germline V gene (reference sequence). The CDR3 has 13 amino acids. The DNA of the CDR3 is TGTGCCTGGAGTGTACGCGGGGGCAACGAGCAGTACTTC. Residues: CAWSVRGGNEQYF.

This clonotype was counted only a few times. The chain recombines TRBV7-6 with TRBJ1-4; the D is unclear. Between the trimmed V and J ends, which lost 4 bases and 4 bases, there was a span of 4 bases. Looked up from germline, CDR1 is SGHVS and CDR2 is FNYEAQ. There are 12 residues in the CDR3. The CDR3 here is CASSSFNEKLFF. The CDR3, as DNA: TGTGCCAGCAGCTCCTTTAATGAAAAACTGTTTTTT.

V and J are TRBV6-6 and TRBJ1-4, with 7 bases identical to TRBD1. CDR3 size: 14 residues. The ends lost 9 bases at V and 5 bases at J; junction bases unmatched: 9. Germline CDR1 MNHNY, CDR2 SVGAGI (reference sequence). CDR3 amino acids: CASDPGQSNEKLFF. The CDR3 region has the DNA TGTGCCAGTGATCCGGGACAGAGCAATGAAAAACTGTTTTTT.

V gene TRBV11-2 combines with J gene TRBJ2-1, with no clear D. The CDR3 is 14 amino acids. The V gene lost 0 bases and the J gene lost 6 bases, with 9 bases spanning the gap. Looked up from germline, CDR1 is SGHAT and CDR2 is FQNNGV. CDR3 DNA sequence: TGTGCCAGCAGCTTAGAAATCCTTTCCAATGAGCAGTTCTTC. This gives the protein CASSLEILSNEQFF. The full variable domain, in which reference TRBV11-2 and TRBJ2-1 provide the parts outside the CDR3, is EAGVAQSPRYKIIEKRQSVAFWCNPISGHATLYWYQQILGQGPKLLIQFQNNGVVDDSQLPKDRFSAERLKGVDSTLKIQPAKLEDSAVYLCASSLEILSNEQFFGPGTRLTVL.

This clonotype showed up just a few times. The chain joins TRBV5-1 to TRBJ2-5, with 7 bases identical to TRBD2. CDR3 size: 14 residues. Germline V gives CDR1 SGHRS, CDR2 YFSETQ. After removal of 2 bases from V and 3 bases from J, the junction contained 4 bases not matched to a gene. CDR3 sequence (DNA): TGCGCCAGCAGCTTCCTAGCGGCTGAAGAGACCCAGTACTTC. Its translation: CASSFLAAEETQYF.